This T cell receptor (beta chain) was recovered during a study of cytomegalovirus exposure and HLA in healthy donors. Study-wide background: Among the approximately 400 genotyped donors, 65% to 90% were placed in the Caucasian-associated ancestry cluster.

Both 60 Vbeta primers and 13 Jbeta primers went into the PCR. Here immunoSEQ multiplex PCR was the method, and the copy in TCRdb shows in-frame clones only, minus some. The sample lists approximately 100,000 clones, over 55% occurring once. This clone was recorded a few times. The antigen is not known. V shed 7 bases and J 3 bases; nucleotides not matched to a gene: 14. This CDR3 region has 16 residues. Germline values: CDR1 LNHDA, CDR2 SQIVND (reference sequence). Whole-study findings and limits: Later analysis identified a missense DCLRE1C variant that was linked to TCR beta V- and J-gene trimming. Sequencing artifact likely explains a cluster of highly shared sequence variants. In vitro, three CMV-associated chains proved specific for CMV antigens.

The sample taken for sequencing was PBMCs. This rearrangement joins TRBV19 to TRBJ2-5; 7 bases match TRBD2. This receptor was obtained from a female donor in good health and CMV-seronegative. CDR3 nucleotide sequence: TGTGCCAGTATGCTCCCTATGGGGGGGGTCGAAGAGACCCAGTACTTC. It specifies CASMLPMGGVEETQYF.